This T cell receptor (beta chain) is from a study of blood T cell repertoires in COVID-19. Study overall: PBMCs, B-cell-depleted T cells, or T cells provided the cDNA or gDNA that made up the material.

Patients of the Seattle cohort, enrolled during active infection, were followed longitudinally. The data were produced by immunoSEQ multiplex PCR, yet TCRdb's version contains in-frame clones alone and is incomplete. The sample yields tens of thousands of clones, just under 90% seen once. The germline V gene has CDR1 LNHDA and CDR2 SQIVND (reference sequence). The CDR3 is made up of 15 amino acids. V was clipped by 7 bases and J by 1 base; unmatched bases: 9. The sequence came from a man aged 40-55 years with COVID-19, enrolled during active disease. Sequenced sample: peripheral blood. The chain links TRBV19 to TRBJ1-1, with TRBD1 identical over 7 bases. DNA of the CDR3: TGTGCCAGTAACCCGACAGGGCAGTGGAACACTGAAGCTTTCTTT. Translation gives CASNPTGQWNTEAFF.